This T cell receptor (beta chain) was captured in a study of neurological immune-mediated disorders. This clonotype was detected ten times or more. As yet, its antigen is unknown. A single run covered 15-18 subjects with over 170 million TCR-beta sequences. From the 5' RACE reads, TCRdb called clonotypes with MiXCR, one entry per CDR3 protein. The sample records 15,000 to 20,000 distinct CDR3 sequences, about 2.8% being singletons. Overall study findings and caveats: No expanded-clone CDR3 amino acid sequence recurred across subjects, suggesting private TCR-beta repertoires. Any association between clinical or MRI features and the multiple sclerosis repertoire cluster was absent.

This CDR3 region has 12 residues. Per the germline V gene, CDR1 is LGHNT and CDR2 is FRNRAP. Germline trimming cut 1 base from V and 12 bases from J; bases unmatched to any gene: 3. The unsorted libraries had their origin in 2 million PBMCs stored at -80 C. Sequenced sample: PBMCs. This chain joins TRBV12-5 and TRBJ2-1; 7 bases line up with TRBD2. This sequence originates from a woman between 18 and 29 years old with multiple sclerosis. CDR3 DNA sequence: TGTGCTAGTGGTTTGGGGGACTACGTGCAGTTCTTC. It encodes CASGLGDYVQFF.